This T cell receptor beta chain was identified during a study of T cell changes during pregnancy in multiple sclerosis. Only in-frame clones appear in the TCRdb table, and some are missing; sequencing was by immunoSEQ multiplex PCR. The sample has about 98,000 clones, under 95% seen once. Germline CDR1 SGHAT, CDR2 FQNNGV. CDR3 length: 11 amino acids. V was cut by 6 bases and J by 7 bases, with 7 bases left in between. This receptor was obtained from a female donor in good health, enrolled as a control in a pregnancy study. The sample consisted of peripheral blood, taken after pregnancy. This chain links TRBV11-2 with TRBJ2-1; D ambiguous. The CDR3 DNA reads as TGTGCCAGCAGGCGACAAAATGAGCAGTTCTTC. Its translation: CASRRQNEQFF.